The 5 T cell receptor beta chains below come from one sample, sequenced in a study of blood T cell repertoires in COVID-19. Some clones are missing from TCRdb's copy, which holds only in-frame ones; the method was immunoSEQ multiplex PCR. The data contain some 70,000 clones, around 90% of them seen just once; the ten biggest clones take up roughly 6.8%. The sample comprised peripheral blood. These receptors all come from a woman of 80 years or more with active COVID-19.

This clone was detected once. J is TRBJ2-3 and V is TRBV5-1; 11 nucleotides agree with TRBD2. The germline gives CDR1 SGHRS, CDR2 YFSETQ. The CDR3 extends over 16 amino acids. Trimming took 0 bases from V and 6 from J; bases not matched to a gene: 6. CDR3 sequence reads: CASSLALAGGHDTQYF. For the CDR3, the DNA is TGCGCCAGCAGCTTGGCGTTAGCGGGAGGGCACGATACGCAGTATTTT.

The chain has TRBV28 and TRBJ2-1; tentatively, D is TRBD2 (6 bases). V lost 4 bases and J 0 bases, leaving 19 bases between the germline ends. The CDR3 runs 18 residues. CDR1 MDHEN and CDR2 SYDVKM come from the germline V gene. CDR3 nucleotides: TGTGCCAGCAGTTCTCCCATGGGCGGGACCAGCTCCTACAATGAGCAGTTCTTC. Protein: CASSSPMGGTSSYNEQFF.

V gene TRBV4-2 combines with J gene TRBJ1-6; 10 bases align to TRBD1. Germline lookup yields CDR1 LGHNA and CDR2 YNFKEQ. This CDR3 is built from 17 residues. J gave up 6 bases and V 0 bases, and 5 bases lay outside the gene matches. Written as DNA, the CDR3 is TGTGCCAGCAGCCAAGATTCGGGACAGGGGATTAATTCACCCCTCCACTTT. The encoded protein is CASSQDSGQGINSPLHF.

The genes are TRBV10-3 and TRBJ2-1; a weak D match, TRBD2 (6 bases). Per germline, CDR1 ENHRY and CDR2 SYGVKD. Between the trimmed V and J ends, which lost 0 bases and 13 bases, there was a span of 16 bases. The CDR3 runs to 14 residues. CDR3 nucleotide sequence: TGTGCCATCAGTGAGTCGACGAGGGGAGGATATCAGTTCTTC. Translation: CAISESTRGGYQFF.

This rearrangement joins TRBV7-2 to TRBJ2-7; 10 nucleotides align to TRBD1. The CDR3 sequence is 13 residues long. In germline, CDR1 is SGHTA, CDR2 FQGNSA. The V and J ends lost 4 bases and 6 bases, in that order; junction bases with no gene match: 3. The CDR3 DNA sequence: TGTGCCAGCAGCTCCAGGACAGGGGGCGAGCAGTACTTC. Translated: CASSSRTGGEQYF.